This TCR beta chain came from a study of beta chain features in type 1 diabetes. Study-wide findings and caveats: For Type 1 diabetes patients, all four CD4+ subsets carried TCRB CDR3s that were moderately but significantly shorter.

Expressed TCRB transcripts were sequenced because the entire RNA isolate underwent reverse transcription. The method was immunoSEQ multiplex PCR; TCRdb's version includes in-frame clones alone and lacks a portion of them. The sample carries 600,000 or so clones, roughly an eighth recorded once. The table lists this clone with a few counts. Its specificity is not known. This sequence originates from a young man with type 1 diabetes. The specimen was naive CD4+ T cells from blood.

The CDR3 region has the DNA TGTGCCAGCAGTCCGCGCGGGGCCACCACCGGGGAGCTGTTTTTT. It translates to CASSPRGATTGELFF. This sequence joins TRBV27 and TRBJ2-2, with a weak D call TRBD2 (6 bases). V gave up 5 bases and J gave up 4 bases, with 14 bases separating them. Per germline, CDR1 MNHEY and CDR2 SMNVEV (reference sequence). The CDR3 runs 15 residues.